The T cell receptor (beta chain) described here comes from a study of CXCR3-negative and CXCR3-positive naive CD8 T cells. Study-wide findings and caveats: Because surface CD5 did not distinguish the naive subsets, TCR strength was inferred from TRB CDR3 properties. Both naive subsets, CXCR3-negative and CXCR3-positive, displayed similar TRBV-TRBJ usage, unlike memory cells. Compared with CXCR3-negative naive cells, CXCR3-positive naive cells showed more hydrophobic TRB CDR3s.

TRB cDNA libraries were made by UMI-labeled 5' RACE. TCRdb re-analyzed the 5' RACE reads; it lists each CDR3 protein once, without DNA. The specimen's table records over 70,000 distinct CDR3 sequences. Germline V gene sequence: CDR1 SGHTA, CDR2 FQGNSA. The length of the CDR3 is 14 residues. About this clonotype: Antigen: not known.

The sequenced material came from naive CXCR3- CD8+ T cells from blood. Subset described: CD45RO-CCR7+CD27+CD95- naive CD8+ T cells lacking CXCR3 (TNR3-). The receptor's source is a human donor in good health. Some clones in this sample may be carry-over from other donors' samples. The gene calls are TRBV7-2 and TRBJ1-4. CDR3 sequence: CASSLGGSYEKLFF.